One and the same sample provided the 12 T cell receptor beta chains below, sequenced in a study of blood T cell repertoires in COVID-19. Here immunoSEQ multiplex PCR was the method, and the copy in TCRdb shows in-frame clones only, minus some. Of approximately 170,000 clones detected, roughly nine tenths appear once; the ten largest clones hold approximately 1.1%. Sequencing was done on a sample of peripheral blood. The receptors originated from a man between 25 and 39 years old with acute or convalescent COVID-19.

The rearrangement uses TRBV29-1 and TRBJ2-1, with D possibly TRBD2 on 5 matching bases. V dropped 5 bases and J dropped 6 bases, with 8 bases sitting between them. Germline loops: CDR1 SQVTM, CDR2 ANQGSEA. The CDR3 consists of 11 residues. CDR3 sequence reads: CSVSGSNEQFF. In DNA, the CDR3 is TGCAGCGTTAGCGGAAGCAATGAGCAGTTCTTC.

In this sample, this clone turned up a few times. The chain links TRBV6-6 to TRBJ1-2, with 8 bases identical to TRBD1. CDR3 length equals 13 residues. Germline CDR1 reads MNHNY; CDR2 reads SVGAGI (reference sequence). V trimming: 6 bases; J trimming: 4 bases; junction bases outside the gene matches: 4. Written as DNA, the CDR3 is TGTGCCAGCAGCCAGGACAGGGTCTATGGCTACACCTTC. The encoded protein is CASSQDRVYGYTF.

V is TRBV29-1 and J is TRBJ2-7; TRBD1 matches at 9 bases. V gave up 4 bases and J gave up 5 bases; unmatched junction bases: 6. The CDR3 totals 13 residues. Germline V gene lookup returns CDR1 SQVTM and CDR2 ANQGSEA. The CDR3, as DNA: TGCAGCGTTGTGTACAGGGGGCACGACGAGCAGTACTTC. This gives the protein CSVVYRGHDEQYF.

This rearrangement joins TRBV5-8 to TRBJ2-7, with 9 positions matching TRBD1. V shed 4 bases, J shed 3 bases, and the junction held 5 bases outside the gene matches. Germline CDR1 and CDR2: SGHTS and YDEGEE. CDR3 length equals 14 residues. Here the CDR3 reads CASSPQTGGYEQYF. The CDR3 nucleotides read TGTGCCAGCAGCCCTCAGACAGGGGGCTACGAGCAGTACTTC.

The J gene is TRBJ1-1, the V gene TRBV6-5; D is possibly TRBD1 (5 bases). The CDR3 totals 13 residues. V was clipped by 6 bases and J by 6 bases, with 14 bases between them. Looked up from germline, CDR1 is MNHEY and CDR2 is SVGAGI. The CDR3 loop is CASSISRVAEAFF. The DNA of the CDR3 is TGTGCCAGCAGCATTAGCAGGGTGGCTGAAGCTTTCTTT.

Details on this clone: Compared with germline, one end of the junction differs, possibly owing to a read error. The chain couples TRBV5-4 to TRBJ2-4; D might be TRBD1 (6 bases). This CDR3 comprises 13 residues. Germline CDR1 is SGHNT and CDR2 is YYREEE (reference sequence). Here the CDR3 DNA reads TGTGCCAGCAGCTTGACCCCACAGGGCTATATGGTCTTC. This encodes CASSLTPQGYMVF.

This chain uses TRBV7-6 with TRBJ2-1, with TRBD2 as a possible D gene (6 bases). The V end was cut by 1 base, the J end by 0 bases, with 19 bases between. CDR1 and CDR2 (germline): SGHVS, FNYEAQ. The CDR3 covers 19 residues. CDR3 loop: CASSLVIGRAGSSYNEQFF. The CDR3, as DNA: TGTGCCAGCAGCTTAGTTATTGGTCGGGCGGGAAGCTCCTACAATGAGCAGTTCTTC.

The gene calls are TRBV7-2 and TRBJ2-3, with TRBD1 matching 8 bases. Per germline, CDR1 SGHTA and CDR2 FQGNSA. The CDR3 length is 14 residues. Trimming removed 3 bases from V and 3 bases from J; junction bases left unmatched: 2. The chain's CDR3 is CASSFDRGTDTQYF. CDR3 sequence (DNA): TGTGCCAGCAGCTTCGACAGGGGAACAGATACGCAGTATTTT. Drawing the rest from reference TRBV7-2 and TRBJ2-3, the complete variable domain is GAGVSQSPSNKVTEKGKDVELRCDPISGHTALYWYRQSLGQGLEFLIYFQGNSAPDKSGLPSDRFSAERTGGSVSTLTIQRTQQEDSAVYLCASSFDRGTDTQYFGPGTRLTVL.

This chain uses TRBV6-5 with TRBJ1-2, with a tentative D call TRBD1 (5 bases). This CDR3 is 15 amino acids long. CDR1 and CDR2 from the germline V gene are MNHEY and SVGAGI. V was pared by 0 bases and J by 7 bases, with 15 bases between. The CDR3 here is CASSYSTGRVGGYTF. The CDR3 DNA follows: TGTGCCAGCAGTTACTCGACGGGCAGGGTGGGTGGCTACACCTTC.

The chain has TRBV18 and TRBJ2-5; 9 bases agree with TRBD1. The CDR3 totals 17 residues. V was clipped by 4 bases and J by 2 bases; unmatched bases: 11. The V gene's germline CDR1 is KGHSH and CDR2 LQKENI. The CDR3: CASSLSVPGQGQETQYF. The CDR3 DNA sequence: TGTGCCAGCTCACTCTCTGTCCCGGGACAGGGTCAAGAGACCCAGTACTTC.

The chain couples TRBV5-1 to TRBJ1-6; 7 positions match TRBD1. Germline V gene data show CDR1 as SGHRS and CDR2 as YFSETQ. CDR3 size: 16 residues. J gave up 1 base and V 6 bases, and 7 bases lay outside the gene matches. CDR3 bases: TGCGCCAGCACCAGGGACAGCAGTTCCTATAATTCACCCCTCCACTTT. This translates into CASTRDSSSYNSPLHF. Full variable domain (remainder filled in from reference TRBV5-1 and TRBJ1-6): KAGVTQTPRYLIKTRGQQVTLSCSPISGHRSVSWYQQTPGQGLQFLFEYFSETQRNKGNFPGRFSGRQFSNSRSEMNVSTLELGDSALYLCASTRDSSSYNSPLHFGNGTRLTVT.

The rearrangement joins TRBV5-1 to TRBJ1-6, with 10 bases identical to TRBD1. The CDR3 runs 14 residues. V dropped 6 bases and J dropped 9; count of bases not matched to a gene: 6. The germline V gene encodes CDR1 SGHRS and CDR2 YFSETQ. Here the CDR3 DNA reads TGCGCCAGCACGTCCGGGACAGGGGTTTCACCCCTCCACTTT. Protein product: CASTSGTGVSPLHF.